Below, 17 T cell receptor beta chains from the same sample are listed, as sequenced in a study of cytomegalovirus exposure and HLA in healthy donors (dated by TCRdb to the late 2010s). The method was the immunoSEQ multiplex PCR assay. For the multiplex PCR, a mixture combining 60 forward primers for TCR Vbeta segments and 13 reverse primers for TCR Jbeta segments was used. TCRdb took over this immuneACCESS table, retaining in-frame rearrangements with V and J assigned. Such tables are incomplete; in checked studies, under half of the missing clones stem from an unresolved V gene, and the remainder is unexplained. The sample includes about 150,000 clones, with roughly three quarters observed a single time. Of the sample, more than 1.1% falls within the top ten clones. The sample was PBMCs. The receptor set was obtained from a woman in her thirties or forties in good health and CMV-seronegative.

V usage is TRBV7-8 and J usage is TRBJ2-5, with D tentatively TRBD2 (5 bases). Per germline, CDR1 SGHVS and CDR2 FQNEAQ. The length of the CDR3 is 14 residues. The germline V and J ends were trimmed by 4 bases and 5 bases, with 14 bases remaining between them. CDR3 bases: TGTGCCAGCAGCTACAGCGGAGGACGGGAGACCCAGTACTTC. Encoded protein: CASSYSGGRETQYF. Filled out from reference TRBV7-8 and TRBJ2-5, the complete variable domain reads GAGVSQSPRYKVAKRGQDVALRCDPISGHVSLFWYQQALGQGPEFLTYFQNEAQLDKSGLPSDRFFAERPEGSVSTLKIQRTQQEDSAVYLCASSYSGGRETQYFGPGTRLLVL.

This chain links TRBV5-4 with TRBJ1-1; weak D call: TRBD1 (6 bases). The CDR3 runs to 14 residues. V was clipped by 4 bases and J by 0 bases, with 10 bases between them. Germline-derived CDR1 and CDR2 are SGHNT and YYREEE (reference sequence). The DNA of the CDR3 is TGTGCCAGCAGCGTACAGGGCCTGAACACTGAAGCTTTCTTT. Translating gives CASSVQGLNTEAFF.

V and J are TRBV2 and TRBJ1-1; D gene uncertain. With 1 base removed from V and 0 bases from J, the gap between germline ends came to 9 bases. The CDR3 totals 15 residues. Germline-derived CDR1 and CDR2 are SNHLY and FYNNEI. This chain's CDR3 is CASSEENTMNTEAFF. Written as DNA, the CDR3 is TGTGCCAGCAGTGAAGAGAACACCATGAACACTGAAGCTTTCTTT.

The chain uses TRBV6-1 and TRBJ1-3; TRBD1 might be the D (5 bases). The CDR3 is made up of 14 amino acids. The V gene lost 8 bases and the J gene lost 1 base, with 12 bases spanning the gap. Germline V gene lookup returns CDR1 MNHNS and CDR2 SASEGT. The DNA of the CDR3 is TGTGCCAGCTTTGGGACTTCGTCTGGAAACACCATATATTTT. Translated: CASFGTSSGNTIYF.

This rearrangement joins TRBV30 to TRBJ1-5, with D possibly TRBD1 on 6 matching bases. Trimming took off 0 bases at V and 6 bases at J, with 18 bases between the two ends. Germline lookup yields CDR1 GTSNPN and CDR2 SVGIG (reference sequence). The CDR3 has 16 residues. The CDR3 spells CAWSVGSGGAGQPQHF. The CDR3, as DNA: TGTGCCTGGAGTGTGGGTTCGGGGGGCGCGGGTCAGCCCCAGCATTTT.

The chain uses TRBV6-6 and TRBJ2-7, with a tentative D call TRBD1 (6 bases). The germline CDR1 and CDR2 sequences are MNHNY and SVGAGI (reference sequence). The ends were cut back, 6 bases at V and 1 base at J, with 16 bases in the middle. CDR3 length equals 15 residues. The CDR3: CASRALDSSSYEQYF. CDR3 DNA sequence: TGTGCCAGCAGGGCCCTGGACAGCTCTTCCTACGAGCAGTACTTC.

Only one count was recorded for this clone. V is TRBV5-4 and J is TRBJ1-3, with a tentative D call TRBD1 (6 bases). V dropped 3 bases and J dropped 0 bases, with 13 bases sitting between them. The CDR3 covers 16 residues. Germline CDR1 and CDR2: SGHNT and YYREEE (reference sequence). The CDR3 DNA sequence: TGTGCCAGCAGCTCCCCCGGACAGCGCTCTGGAAACACCATATATTTT. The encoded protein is CASSSPGQRSGNTIYF.

The CDR3 sequence: CASSQDRWREKLFF. The CDR3 coding sequence is TGTGCCAGCAGCCAAGATCGATGGCGGGAAAAACTGTTTTTT. The chain uses TRBV4-2 and TRBJ1-4, with D unresolved. V gave up 0 bases and J gave up 8 bases, with 10 bases separating them. The CDR3 loop spans 14 amino acids. Germline V gives CDR1 LGHNA, CDR2 YNFKEQ.

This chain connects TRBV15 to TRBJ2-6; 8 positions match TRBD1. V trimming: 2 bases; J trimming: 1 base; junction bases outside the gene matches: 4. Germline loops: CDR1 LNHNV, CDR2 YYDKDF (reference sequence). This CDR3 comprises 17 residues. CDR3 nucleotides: TGTGCCACCAGCAGACGGACAGGGTGGTCTGGGGCCAACGTCCTGACTTTC. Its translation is CATSRRTGWSGANVLTF.

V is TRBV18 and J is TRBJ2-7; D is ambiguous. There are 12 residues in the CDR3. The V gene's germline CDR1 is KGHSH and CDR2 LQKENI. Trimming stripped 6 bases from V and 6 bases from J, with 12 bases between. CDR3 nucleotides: TGTGCCAGCTCGCTGGCCGTTGGCGAGCAGTACTTC. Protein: CASSLAVGEQYF. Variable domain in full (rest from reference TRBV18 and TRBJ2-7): NAGVMQNPRHLVRRRGQEARLRCSPMKGHSHVYWYRQLPEEGLKFMVYLQKENIIDESGMPKERFSAEFPKEGPSILRIQQVVRGDSAAYFCASSLAVGEQYFGPGTRLTVT.

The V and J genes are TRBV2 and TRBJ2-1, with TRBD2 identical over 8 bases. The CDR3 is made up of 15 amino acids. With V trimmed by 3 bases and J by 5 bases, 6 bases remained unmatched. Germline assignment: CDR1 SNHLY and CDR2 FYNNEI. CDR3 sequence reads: CASSEPGGANNEQFF. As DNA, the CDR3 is TGTGCCAGCAGTGAGCCCGGGGGGGCTAACAATGAGCAGTTCTTC.

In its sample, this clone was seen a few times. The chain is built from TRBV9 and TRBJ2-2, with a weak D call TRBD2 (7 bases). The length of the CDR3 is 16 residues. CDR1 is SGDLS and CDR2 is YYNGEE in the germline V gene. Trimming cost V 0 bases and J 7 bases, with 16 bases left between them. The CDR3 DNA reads TGTGCCAGCAGCGTAGCGGGGGGCCGAAATGGCGGGGAGCTGTTTTTT. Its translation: CASSVAGGRNGGELFF.

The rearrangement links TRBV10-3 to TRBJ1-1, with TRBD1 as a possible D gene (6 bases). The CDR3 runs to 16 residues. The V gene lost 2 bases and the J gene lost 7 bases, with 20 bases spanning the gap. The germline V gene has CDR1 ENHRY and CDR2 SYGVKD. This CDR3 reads CAISEGPGRGASEAFF. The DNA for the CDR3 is TGTGCCATCAGTGAGGGTCCGGGCAGGGGAGCTAGTGAAGCTTTCTTT.

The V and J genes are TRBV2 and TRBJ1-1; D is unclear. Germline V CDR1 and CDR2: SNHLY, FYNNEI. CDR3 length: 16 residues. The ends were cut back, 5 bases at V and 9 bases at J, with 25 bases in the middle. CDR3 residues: CASSLLGLSQSSKAFF. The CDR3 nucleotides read TGTGCCAGCAGTCTTCTGGGCTTAAGCCAAAGCTCCAAAGCTTTCTTT.

In DNA form, the CDR3 reads TGCAGTGCCTTGAAGGGGCCCGAAGCTTTCTTT. Its protein product is CSALKGPEAFF. The chain links TRBV20-1 to TRBJ1-1, with TRBD1 as a possible D gene (5 bases). Trimming pared 6 bases from V and 8 bases from J, leaving 13 bases between. Germline loops: CDR1 DFQATT, CDR2 SNEGSKA (reference sequence). The CDR3 has 11 amino acids.

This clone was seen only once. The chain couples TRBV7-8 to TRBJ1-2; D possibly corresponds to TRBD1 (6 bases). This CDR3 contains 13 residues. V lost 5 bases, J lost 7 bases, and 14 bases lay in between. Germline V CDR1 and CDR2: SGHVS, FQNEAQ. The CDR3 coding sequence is TGTGCCAGCAGCCCAGGGGAGTCTTTTGGCTACACCTTC. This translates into CASSPGESFGYTF.

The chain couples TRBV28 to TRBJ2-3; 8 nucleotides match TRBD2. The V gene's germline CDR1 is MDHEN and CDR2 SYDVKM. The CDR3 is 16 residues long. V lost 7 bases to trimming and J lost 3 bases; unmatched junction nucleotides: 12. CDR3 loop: CASNRPSGGGTDTQYF. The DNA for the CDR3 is TGTGCCAGCAACCGTCCCTCCGGCGGGGGGACAGATACGCAGTATTTT.